This T cell receptor (beta chain) derives from a study of shared clonotypes between healthy human individuals. Study overall: Per donor, CD8 memory used one plate, CD8 naive used two, CD4 memory used three and CD4 naive used three.

Notes on the study in general: Depth was large, yet rarefaction showed that sorted-subset sequencing was incomplete.

The sample holds one count of this clone. The antigen is unknown. Per the original methods: Quality scores were absent from the junction-only immunoSEQ sequences, so filtering differed. Clones were read by immunoSEQ multiplex PCR, and TCRdb kept only the in-frame ones, dropping some. That table is the source of V, J and clone size, and D and trimming were worked out from the DNA. This sample yields fewer than 850,000 clones, of which approximately 75% are seen a single time; less than 2% belongs to the top ten. CDR3 length equals 13 residues. V was cut by 0 bases and J by 7 bases, with 7 bases left in between. In germline, CDR1 is MNHEY, CDR2 SVGAGI.

The chain joins TRBV6-5 to TRBJ2-1; possible D gene TRBD1, 5 bases. The TCR was taken from a woman aged 25-40 years in good health. The sequencing sample was made of memory CD4+ T cells sorted from blood. Subset described: CD45RA-negative fraction. Here the CDR3 DNA reads TGTGCCAGCAGTTACTCTCCAGGGAATGAGCAGTTCTTC. Amino acid sequence: CASSYSPGNEQFF.